The source of this T cell receptor beta chain is a study of blood T cell repertoires in COVID-19. Overall study: The origin of the acute and convalescent COVID-19 samples was the United States, Italy and Spain. In each case, the material was cDNA or gDNA derived from T cells, B-cell-depleted T cells, or PBMCs.

As handled by the study authors: It was from reference gene primer amplification that nucleated cell counts were estimated. Some clones are missing from TCRdb's copy, which holds only in-frame ones; the method was immunoSEQ multiplex PCR. V and J calls and clone size are those listed in that table; D and trimming were worked out from the DNA. The table includes about 180,000 clones, roughly nine tenths detected once. This CDR3 is built from 15 residues. Germline-derived CDR1 and CDR2 are MGHRA and YSYEKL. J gave up 6 bases and V 0 bases, and 5 bases lay outside the gene matches. V gene TRBV4-1 combines with J gene TRBJ1-5; 7 bases fit TRBD1. The receptor's source is a man aged 18 to 29 who had recovered from COVID-19. The sample consisted of peripheral blood. Here the CDR3 DNA reads TGCGCCAGCAGCCAAGAACAGGGGCGCGGTCAGCCCCAGCATTTT. This encodes CASSQEQGRGQPQHF.